This T cell receptor (beta chain) originates from a study of blood T cell repertoires in COVID-19. As for the study in general: From T cells, B-cell-depleted T cells, or PBMCs came the material, which was cDNA or gDNA.

Donors were grouped by their self-reported clinical history. Per germline, CDR1 LGHNA and CDR2 YSLEER. V trimming: 4 bases; J trimming: 6 bases; junction bases outside the gene matches: 17. The CDR3 loop spans 17 amino acids. As originally analysed: Amplification of reference gene primers was used by the study to estimate nucleated cell counts. Using immunoSEQ multiplex PCR, the repertoire was profiled, and TCRdb retains in-frame clones only, with some absent. The DNA gave D and trimming, while V, J and clone size come from that table. The sample consists of over 200,000 clones, 70% to 90% of them appearing once.

The chain joins TRBV4-3 to TRBJ2-7; 8 bases line up with TRBD2. Sequenced sample: PBMCs or T cells enriched from blood (not recorded which). The source is a man aged 25-45 years who had recovered from COVID-19. For the CDR3, the DNA is TGCGCCAGCAGCCCAAAGTCGGGGGGGGCCTCCTCTGGCGAGCAGTACTTC. This gives the protein CASSPKSGGASSGEQYF.